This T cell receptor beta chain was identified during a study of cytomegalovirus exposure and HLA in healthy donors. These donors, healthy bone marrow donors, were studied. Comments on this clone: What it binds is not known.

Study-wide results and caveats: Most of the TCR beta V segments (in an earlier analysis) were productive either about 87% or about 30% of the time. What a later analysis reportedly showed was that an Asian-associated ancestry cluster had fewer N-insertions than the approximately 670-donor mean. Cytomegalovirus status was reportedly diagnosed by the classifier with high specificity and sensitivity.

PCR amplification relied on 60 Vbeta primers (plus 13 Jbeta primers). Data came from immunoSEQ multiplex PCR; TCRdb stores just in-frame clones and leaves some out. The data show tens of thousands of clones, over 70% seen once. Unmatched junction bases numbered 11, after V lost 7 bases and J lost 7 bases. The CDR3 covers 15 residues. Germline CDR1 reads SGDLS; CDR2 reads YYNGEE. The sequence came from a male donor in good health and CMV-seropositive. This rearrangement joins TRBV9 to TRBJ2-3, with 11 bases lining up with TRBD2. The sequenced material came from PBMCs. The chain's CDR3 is CASHRGTSGEHTQYF. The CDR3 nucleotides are TGTGCCAGCCATCGTGGGACTAGCGGCGAACATACGCAGTATTTT.